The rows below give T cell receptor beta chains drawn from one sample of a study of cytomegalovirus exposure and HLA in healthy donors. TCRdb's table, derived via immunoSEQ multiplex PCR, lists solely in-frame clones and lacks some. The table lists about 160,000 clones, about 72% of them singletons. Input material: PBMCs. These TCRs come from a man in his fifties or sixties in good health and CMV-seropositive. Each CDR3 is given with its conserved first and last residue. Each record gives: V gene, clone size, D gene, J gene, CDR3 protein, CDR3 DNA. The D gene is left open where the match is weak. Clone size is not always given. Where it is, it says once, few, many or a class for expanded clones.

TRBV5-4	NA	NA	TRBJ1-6	CASSLFGGNSPLHF	TGTGCCAGCAGCTTGTTCGGGGGTAATTCACCCCTCCACTTT
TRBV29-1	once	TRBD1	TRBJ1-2	CSVDRTGHGDYGYTF	TGCAGCGTTGACCGGACAGGGCATGGGGACTATGGCTACACCTTC
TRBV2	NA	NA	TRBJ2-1	CASSEGGGTTYNEQFF	TGTGCCAGCAGTGAAGGGGGAGGGACAACCTACAATGAGCAGTTCTTC
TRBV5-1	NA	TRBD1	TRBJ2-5	CASSQGARETQYF	TGCGCCAGCAGTCAGGGGGCGCGAGAGACCCAGTACTTC
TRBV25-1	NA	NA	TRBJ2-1	CASSDHTAGGLLGEQFF	TGTGCCAGCAGTGACCACACGGCGGGCGGGTTGCTTGGTGAGCAGTTCTTC
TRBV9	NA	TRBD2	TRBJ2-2	CASSPSTGRGGYGELFF	TGTGCCAGCAGCCCGTCTACGGGGCGGGGGGGCTACGGGGAGCTGTTTTTT
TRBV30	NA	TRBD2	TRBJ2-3	CAWSVVAGVSTDTQYF	TGTGCCTGGAGTGTGGTAGCGGGGGTAAGCACAGATACGCAGTATTTT
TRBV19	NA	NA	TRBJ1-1	CASRQDTEAFF	TGTGCCAGTAGACAGGATACTGAAGCTTTCTTT
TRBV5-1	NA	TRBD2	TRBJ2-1	CASSGTSGINEQFF	TGCGCCAGCAGTGGGACTAGCGGTATAAATGAGCAGTTCTTC
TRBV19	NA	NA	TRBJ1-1	CASINLGQNTEAFF	TGTGCCAGTATTAATCTGGGGCAGAACACTGAAGCTTTCTTT
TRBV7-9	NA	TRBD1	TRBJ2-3	CASSLAHRGSDTQYF	TGTGCCAGCAGCTTAGCGCACAGGGGGTCAGATACGCAGTATTTT
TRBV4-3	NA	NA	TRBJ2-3	CASSQDRGNVLTQYF	TGCGCCAGCAGCCAAGATCGGGGTAATGTTCTTACGCAGTATTTT
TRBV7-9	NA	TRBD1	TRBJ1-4	CASSSGTGGGEKLFF	TGTGCCAGCAGCTCGGGGACAGGGGGAGGTGAAAAACTGTTTTTT
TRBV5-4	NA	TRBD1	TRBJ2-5	CASSPRTGFFEGQYF	TGTGCCAGCAGCCCCAGGACAGGGTTTTTCGAGGGCCAGTACTTC
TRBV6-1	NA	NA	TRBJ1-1	CASSNHQGSTEAFF	TGTGCCAGCAGCAACCATCAGGGATCCACTGAAGCTTTCTTT
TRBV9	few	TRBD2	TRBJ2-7	CASSVGGRTEQYF	TGTGCCAGCAGCGTCGGGGGGAGGACCGAGCAGTACTTC
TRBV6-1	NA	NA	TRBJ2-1	CASSDPVYNEQFF	TGTGCCAGCAGTGACCCAGTCTACAATGAGCAGTTCTTC
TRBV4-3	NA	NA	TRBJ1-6	CASSQDGGGSYNSPLHF	TGCGCCAGCAGCCAAGACGGGGGGGGGTCCTATAATTCACCCCTCCACTTT
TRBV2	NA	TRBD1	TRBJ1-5	CASRDRVGSNQPQHF	TGTGCCAGCAGGGACAGGGTTGGGAGCAATCAGCCCCAGCATTTT
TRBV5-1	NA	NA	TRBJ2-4	CASSFGRAAKNIQYF	TGCGCCAGCAGCTTCGGCAGGGCGGCCAAAAACATTCAGTACTTC
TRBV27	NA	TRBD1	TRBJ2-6	CASSRGQGLNFGANVLTF	TGTGCCAGCAGTAGGGGACAGGGGTTAAACTTTGGGGCCAACGTCCTGACTTTC
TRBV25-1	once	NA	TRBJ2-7	CASRRGTYEQYF	TGTGCCAGCAGAAGGGGTACCTACGAGCAGTACTTC
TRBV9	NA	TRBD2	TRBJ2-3	CASRAAGTKSTDTQYF	TGTGCCAGCAGAGCTGCCGGGACTAAGTCCACAGATACGCAGTATTTT
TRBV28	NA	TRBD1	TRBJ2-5	CASSLGTAAQETQYF	TGTGCCAGCAGTTTAGGGACAGCGGCTCAGGAGACCCAGTACTTC
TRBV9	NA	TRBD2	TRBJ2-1	CASSMGGRGDYNEQFF	TGTGCCAGCAGCATGGGGGGGCGGGGGGACTACAATGAGCAGTTCTTC
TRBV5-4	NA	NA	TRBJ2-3	CASSPSGVSTDTQYF	TGTGCCAGCAGCCCATCGGGTGTCTCCACAGATACGCAGTATTTT
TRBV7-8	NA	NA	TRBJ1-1	CASSLVRNTEAFF	TGTGCCAGCAGCTTAGTGCGGAACACTGAAGCTTTCTTT
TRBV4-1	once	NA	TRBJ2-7	CASSQVRSGYEQYF	TGCGCCAGCAGCCAAGTAAGGTCGGGCTACGAGCAGTACTTC
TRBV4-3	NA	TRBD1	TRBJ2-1	CASSHSGQGLFF	TGCGCCAGCAGCCATTCGGGACAGGGTCTGTTCTTC
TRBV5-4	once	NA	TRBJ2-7	CASSRTGTNYEQYF	TGTGCCAGCAGCAGGACCGGGACAAACTACGAGCAGTACTTC
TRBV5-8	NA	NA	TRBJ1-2	CASSSTGYYGYTF	TGTGCCAGCAGCTCGACAGGCTATTATGGCTACACCTTC
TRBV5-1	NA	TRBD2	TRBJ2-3	CASSPGGGYGSDTQYF	TGCGCCAGCAGCCCGGGAGGAGGTTACGGGTCGGATACGCAGTATTTT
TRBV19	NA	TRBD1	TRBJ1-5	CAPPTGAKEPQHF	TGTGCCCCTCCTACAGGGGCGAAGGAGCCCCAGCATTTT
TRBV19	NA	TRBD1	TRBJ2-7	CASSIEGQSKQYF	TGTGCCAGTAGTATAGAGGGACAGAGTAAGCAGTACTTC
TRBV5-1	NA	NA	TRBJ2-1	CASSSRASRNEQFF	TGCGCCAGCAGTTCGCGGGCTAGCAGGAATGAGCAGTTCTTC
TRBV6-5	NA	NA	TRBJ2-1	CASTERVAEAEQFF	TGTGCCAGCACCGAACGGGTCGCGGAGGCTGAGCAGTTCTTC
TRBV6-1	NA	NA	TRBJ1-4	CASSGEGWATNEKLFF	TGTGCCAGCAGTGGGGAGGGCTGGGCAACTAATGAAAAACTGTTTTTT
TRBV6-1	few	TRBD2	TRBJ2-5	CASSELAGGPETQYF	TGTGCCAGCAGTGAACTAGCGGGGGGGCCAGAGACCCAGTACTTC
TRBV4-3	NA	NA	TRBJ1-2	CASSQERDVGGEYGYTF	TGCGCCAGCAGCCAAGAAAGGGATGTGGGGGGGGAGTATGGCTACACCTTC
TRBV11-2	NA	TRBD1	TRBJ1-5	CASSLAGQGGQPQHF	TGTGCCAGCAGCTTAGCGGGACAGGGGGGTCAGCCCCAGCATTTT
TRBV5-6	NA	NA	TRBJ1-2	CASSLGQGNYGYTF	TGTGCCAGCAGCTTGGGGCAGGGGAACTATGGCTACACCTTC
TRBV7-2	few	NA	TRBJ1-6	CASSPGPEGSPLHF	TGTGCCAGCAGTCCCGGGCCCGAGGGTTCACCCCTCCACTTT
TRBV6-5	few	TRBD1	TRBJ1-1	CASSSGTGGIDTEAFF	TGTGCCAGCAGTTCTGGGACAGGGGGTATAGACACTGAAGCTTTCTTT
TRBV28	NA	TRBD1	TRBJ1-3	CASSFGPQGASGNTIYF	TGTGCCAGCAGTTTTGGACCCCAGGGGGCTTCTGGAAACACCATATATTTT
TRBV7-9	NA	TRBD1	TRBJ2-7	CASSLETGTGGHEQYF	TGTGCCAGCAGCTTAGAAACCGGGACAGGGGGCCACGAGCAGTACTTC
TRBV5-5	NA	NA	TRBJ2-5	CASSLAAGDVETQYF	TGTGCCAGCAGCTTGGCCGCAGGGGATGTAGAGACCCAGTACTTC
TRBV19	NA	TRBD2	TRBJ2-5	CASSMTFSGTSGPERETQYF	TGTGCCAGTAGTATGACGTTTTCCGGGACTAGCGGCCCCGAGAGGGAGACCCAGTACTTC
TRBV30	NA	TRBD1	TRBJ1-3	CAWSVARDRGIRRNTIYF	TGTGCCTGGAGTGTAGCGAGGGACAGGGGGATTCGAAGAAACACCATATATTTT
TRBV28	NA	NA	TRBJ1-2	CASSFYMVRGGYTF	TGTGCCAGCAGTTTCTATATGGTCCGGGGTGGCTACACCTTC
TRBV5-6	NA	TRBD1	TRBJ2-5	CASSFRQTGDRVEQYF	TGTGCCAGCAGCTTCCGGCAGACAGGGGATCGTGTAGAGCAGTACTTC
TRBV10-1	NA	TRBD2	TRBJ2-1	CASSESLTSGGRSNEQFF	TGCGCCAGCAGTGAGTCTCTGACTAGCGGGGGCCGTAGCAATGAGCAGTTCTTC